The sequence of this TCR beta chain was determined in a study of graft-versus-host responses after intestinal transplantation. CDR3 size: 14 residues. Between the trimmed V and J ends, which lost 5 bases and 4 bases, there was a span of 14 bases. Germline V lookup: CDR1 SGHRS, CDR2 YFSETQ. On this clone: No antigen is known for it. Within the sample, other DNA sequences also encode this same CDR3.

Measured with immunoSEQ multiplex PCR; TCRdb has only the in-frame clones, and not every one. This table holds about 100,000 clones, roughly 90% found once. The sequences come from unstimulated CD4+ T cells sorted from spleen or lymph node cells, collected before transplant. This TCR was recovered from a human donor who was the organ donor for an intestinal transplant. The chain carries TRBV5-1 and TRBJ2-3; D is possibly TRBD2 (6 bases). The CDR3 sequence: CASSPGLPSDTQYF. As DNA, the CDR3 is TGCGCCAGCAGTCCGGGACTTCCGTCAGATACGCAGTATTTT.